This T cell receptor beta chain was obtained from a study of T-cell memory formation after mild COVID-19. This clonotype was detected ten times or more. CDR3 length equals 15 residues. The V gene lost 6 bases and the J gene lost 0 bases, with 15 bases spanning the gap. Per the germline V gene, CDR1 is MNHEY and CDR2 is SMNVEV (reference sequence). TCRdb recomputed calls from the 5' RACE reads with MiXCR, one row per CDR3 protein. The sample consists of 55,000 to 75,000 distinct CDR3 sequences, around a quarter of them appearing once. Sequences were obtained from PBMCs or a T cell subset sorted from them (not recorded which). The chain uses TRBV27 and TRBJ2-7; a possible D gene is TRBD2 (6 bases). The origin of this receptor is a man younger than 35 who had mild COVID-19 (a few samples of this study predate the infection). Cell type and time point are not known. CDR3 coding DNA: TGTGCCAGCAGGGCCAAGGGACTGAGCTCCTACGAGCAGTACGTC. The encoded protein is CASRAKGLSSYEQYV.